The rows below give T cell receptor beta chains drawn from one sample of a study of human T cells and chemical hapten exposure. MiXCR was run by TCRdb on the RACE reads, yielding one entry per CDR3 protein. The data show about 300,000 distinct CDR3 sequences, around 5.5% seen once. This sample comprised whole blood, obtained in connection with sensitization to the hapten diphenylcyclopropenone (DPC). The receptors were sampled from a woman aged 18 to 35 with alopecia areata. Some clones in this sample may be carry-over from other donors' samples. Both conserved end residues are part of each CDR3. A D gene is named only where the DNA matches it firmly. Expanded clones are given a class, and other clones once, few, many or no size at all.

TRBJ1-1 NA NA TRBV6-1 TGTGCCAGCAGCCTAACGGTAGGGCAGACGAACACTGAAGCTTTCTTT CASSLTVGQTNTEAFF
TRBJ1-4 many NA TRBV6-5 TGTGCCAGCAGTTACTCGGGGGGAGTTACTGAAAAACTGTTTTTT CASSYSGGVTEKLFF
TRBJ1-5 few NA TRBV6-2/TRBV6-3 TGTGCCAGCAGTTACGGTGGCAACCACAATCAGCCCCAGCATTTT CASSYGGNHNQPQHF
TRBJ1-1 few NA TRBV20-1 TGCAGTGCTAGAGCCAGGGAAGGTTTCATAAGGACTGAAGCTTTCTTT CSARAREGFIRTEAFF
TRBJ2-2 few NA TRBV7-2 TGTGCCAGCAGCTTAGAACTCGGGGAGCTGTTTTTT CASSLELGELFF
TRBJ1-1 NA NA TRBV5-1 TGCGCCAGCGGACTTATGCAGGGTGAAGCTTTCTTT CASGLMQGEAFF
TRBJ1-5 many NA TRBV6-1 TGTGCCAGCAGTGAAAGCCCCATATGGGCCCAGCATTTT CASSESPIWAQHF
TRBJ1-1 many NA TRBV14 TGTGCCAGCAGCCAAGGGTTGGGCACTGAAGCTTTCTTT CASSQGLGTEAFF
TRBJ2-7 few TRBD2 TRBV7-2 TGTGCCAGCAGCTTCTCAGCGGGGGAAGCTTACGAGCAGTACTTC CASSFSAGEAYEQYF
TRBJ1-2 NA NA TRBV20-1 TGCAGTGCTAGTCTGGCAGGGGACTATGGCTACACCTTC CSASLAGDYGYTF
TRBJ2-5 few TRBD1 TRBV19 TGTGCCAGTAGTATAGGACAGGGGCCCCAAGAGACCCAGTACTTC CASSIGQGPQETQYF
TRBJ2-5 many NA TRBV7-2 TGTGCCAGCAGCCAAGGACAGTACCAAGAGACCCAGTACTTC CASSQGQYQETQYF
TRBJ2-3 many TRBD2 TRBV29-1 TGCAGCGTTTCGGGACTAGCGGGGAGGACAGATACGCAGTATTTT CSVSGLAGRTDTQYF
TRBJ2-7 NA NA TRBV4-3 TGCGCCAGCAGCCATGGGAACGACCAAGCCTACGAGCAGTACTTC CASSHGNDQAYEQYF
TRBJ2-7 few NA TRBV5-4 TGTGCCAGCAGCTCCCCCGGCCTAGCGCGCGAGCAGTACTTC CASSSPGLAREQYF
TRBJ2-3 NA TRBD1 TRBV20-1 TGCAGTGCTGGGGGACAGGGGAGTGATTGGGATACGCAGTATTTT CSAGGQGSDWDTQYF
TRBJ2-7 many TRBD1 TRBV14 TGTGCCAGCAGCTCATACACCGGGACAGCTTTTTACGAGCAGTACTTC CASSSYTGTAFYEQYF
TRBJ1-4 many NA TRBV2 TGTGCCAGCAGTGCGGACGGTCATGAAAAACTGTTTTTT CASSADGHEKLFF
TRBJ1-2 NA NA TRBV29-1 TGCAGCGTTTTAAGCAGGGGTTTAGAGGGCTACACCTTC CSVLSRGLEGYTF
TRBJ2-5 many TRBD1 TRBV6-5 TGTGCCAGCAGACAGGGGGAAGAGACCCAGTACTTC CASRQGEETQYF
TRBJ1-3 NA NA TRBV14 TGTGCCAGCAGCCAGGCCCGGCAAGGGTCTGGAAACACCATATATTTT CASSQARQGSGNTIYF
TRBJ1-1 few NA TRBV7-2 TGTGCCAGCAGCTTAGACCCCGGACACACTGAAGCTTTCTTT CASSLDPGHTEAFF
TRBJ2-3 few NA TRBV6-1 TGTGCCAGCAGGGAAACGGACGTCGCCAGCACAGATACGCAGTATTTT CASRETDVASTDTQYF
TRBJ1-6 many NA TRBV20-1 TGCAGTGCTAGAGAAAACCGAGGGAGTAATTCACCCCTCCACTTT CSARENRGSNSPLHF
TRBJ1-2 many NA TRBV7-9 TGTGCCAGCAGCTTAGCCCAACAGGGAAGGCATGGCTACACCTTC CASSLAQQGRHGYTF
TRBJ2-2 NA NA TRBV5-1 TGCGCCAGCACTGCGAGGGACCCAACCGGGGAGCTGTTTTTT CASTARDPTGELFF
TRBJ1-6 few NA TRBV6-5 TGTGCCAGCAGTTACGGGCCCATTTTGGACAGAGAAGGTCACTACTCACCCCTCCACTTT CASSYGPILDREGHYSPLHF
TRBJ2-7 NA TRBD1 TRBV3-1 TGTGCCAGCAGTCTCGGACAGGTATTCAAGAACGAGCAGTACTTC CASSLGQVFKNEQYF
TRBJ1-2 many NA TRBV18 TGTGCCAGCTCCCTTCAAATGGGGAACAGCTATGGCTACACCTTC CASSLQMGNSYGYTF
TRBJ1-6 few NA TRBV7-9 TGTGCCAGCAGCCCCCTGTCATGGTCACCCCTCCACTTT CASSPLSWSPLHF
TRBJ2-3 many TRBD2 TRBV5-4 TGTGCCAGCAGCTCGCCGACTAGCGGGGGCACAGATACGCAGTATTTT CASSSPTSGGTDTQYF
TRBJ2-6 NA TRBD1 TRBV2 TGTGCCAGCAGCGGAGGGACAGGGGACTCTGGGGCCAACGTCCTGACTTTC CASSGGTGDSGANVLTF
TRBJ2-1 NA NA TRBV6-2/TRBV6-3 TGTGCCAGCAGTACCTACCCAGGGGGAGGATTTCGTTACAATGAGCAGTTCTTC CASSTYPGGGFRYNEQFF
TRBJ2-7 many NA TRBV3-1 TGTGCCAGCAGCCAAGGAGGCCCCTACGAGCAGTACTTC CASSQGGPYEQYF
TRBJ2-3 few NA TRBV7-2 TGTGCCAGCAGCTTAGACCCCATTTTAGCCACGATCGTAGATACGCAGTATTTT CASSLDPILATIVDTQYF
TRBJ2-5 many NA TRBV5-5 TGTGCCAGCAGCGTACAGGGTCAAGAGACCCAGTACTTC CASSVQGQETQYF
TRBJ2-1 few TRBD2 TRBV4-3 TGCGCCAGCAGCCAAGATAAGGGACTAAATGGCAATGAGCAGTTCTTC CASSQDKGLNGNEQFF
TRBJ1-1 NA NA TRBV7-6 TGTGCCAGCAGCACAACAGGGAAGGCTGAAGCTTTCTTT CASSTTGKAEAFF